The T cell receptor (beta chain) described here comes from a study of cytomegalovirus exposure and HLA in healthy donors. Study-level results: Clonal expansion was found to be greater in HLA-associated TCR beta chains than in equally common others in a later analysis.

In germline, CDR1 is SGHRS, CDR2 YFSETQ. The CDR3 is 16 residues long. J lost 2 bases, V lost 4 bases, and 7 bases had no gene match. The PCR ran on 60 Vbeta and 13 Jbeta primers. Generated by immunoSEQ multiplex PCR, the TCRdb table keeps only in-frame clones and is missing some. The table records some 130,000 clones, roughly 77% of them present only once. This clone has just a few counts. Its specificity is not known. This receptor was identified in a young man in good health. This rearrangement joins TRBV5-1 to TRBJ1-2; 11 bases are a match to TRBD1. The specimen was PBMCs. CDR3 in DNA: TGCGCCAGCAGCGCCGGGACAGGGGGTAGGAACTATGGCTACACCTTC. This translates into CASSAGTGGRNYGYTF.